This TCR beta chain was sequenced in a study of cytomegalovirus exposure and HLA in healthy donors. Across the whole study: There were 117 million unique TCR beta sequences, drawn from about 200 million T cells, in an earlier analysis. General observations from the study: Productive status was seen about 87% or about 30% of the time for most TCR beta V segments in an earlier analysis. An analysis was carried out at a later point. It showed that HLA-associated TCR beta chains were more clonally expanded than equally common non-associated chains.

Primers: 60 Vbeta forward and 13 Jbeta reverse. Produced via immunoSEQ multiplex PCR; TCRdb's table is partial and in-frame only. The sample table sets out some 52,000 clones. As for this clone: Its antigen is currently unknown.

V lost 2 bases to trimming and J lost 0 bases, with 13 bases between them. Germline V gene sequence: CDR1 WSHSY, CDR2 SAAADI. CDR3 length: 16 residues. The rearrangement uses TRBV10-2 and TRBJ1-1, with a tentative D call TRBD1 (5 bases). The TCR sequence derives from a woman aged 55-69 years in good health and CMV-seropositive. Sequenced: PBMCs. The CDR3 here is CASSETTAIMNTEAFF. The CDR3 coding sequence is TGCGCCAGCAGTGAGACGACAGCCATCATGAACACTGAAGCTTTCTTT.